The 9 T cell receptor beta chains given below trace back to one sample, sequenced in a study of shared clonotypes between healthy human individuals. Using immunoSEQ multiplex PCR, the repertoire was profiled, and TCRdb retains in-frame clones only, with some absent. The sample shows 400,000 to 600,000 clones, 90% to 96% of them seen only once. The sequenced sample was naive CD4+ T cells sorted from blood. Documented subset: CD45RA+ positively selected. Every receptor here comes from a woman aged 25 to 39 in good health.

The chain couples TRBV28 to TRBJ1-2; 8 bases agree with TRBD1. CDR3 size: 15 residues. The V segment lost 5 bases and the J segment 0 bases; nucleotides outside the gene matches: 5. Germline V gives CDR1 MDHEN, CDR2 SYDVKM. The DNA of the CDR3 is TGTGCCAGCAGTCCGGGGACAGGATCTAACTATGGCTACACCTTC. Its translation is CASSPGTGSNYGYTF.

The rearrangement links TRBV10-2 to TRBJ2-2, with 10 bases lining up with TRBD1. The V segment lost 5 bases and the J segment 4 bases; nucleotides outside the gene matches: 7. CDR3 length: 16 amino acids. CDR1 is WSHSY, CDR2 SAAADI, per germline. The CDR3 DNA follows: TGCGCCAGCAGTAACCGGGACAGGGGTGGCACCGGGGAGCTGTTTTTT. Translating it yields CASSNRDRGGTGELFF.

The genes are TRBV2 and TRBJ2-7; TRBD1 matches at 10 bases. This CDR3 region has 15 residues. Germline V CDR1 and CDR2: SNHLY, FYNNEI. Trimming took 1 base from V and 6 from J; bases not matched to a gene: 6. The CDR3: CASSEEWGQGSEQYF. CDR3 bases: TGTGCCAGCAGTGAAGAATGGGGACAGGGGTCCGAGCAGTACTTC.

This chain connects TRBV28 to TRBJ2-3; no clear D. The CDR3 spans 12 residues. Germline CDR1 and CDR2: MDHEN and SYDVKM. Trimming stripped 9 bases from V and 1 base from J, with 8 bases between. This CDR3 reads CASLGGTDTQYF. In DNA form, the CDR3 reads TGTGCCAGTCTAGGCGGCACAGATACGCAGTATTTT.

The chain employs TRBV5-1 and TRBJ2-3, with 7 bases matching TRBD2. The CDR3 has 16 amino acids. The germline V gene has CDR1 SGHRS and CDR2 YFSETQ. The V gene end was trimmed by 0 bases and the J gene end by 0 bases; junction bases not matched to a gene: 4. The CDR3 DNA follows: TGCGCCAGCAGCTTGGGTAGCGGGCCTAGCACAGATACGCAGTATTTT. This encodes CASSLGSGPSTDTQYF.

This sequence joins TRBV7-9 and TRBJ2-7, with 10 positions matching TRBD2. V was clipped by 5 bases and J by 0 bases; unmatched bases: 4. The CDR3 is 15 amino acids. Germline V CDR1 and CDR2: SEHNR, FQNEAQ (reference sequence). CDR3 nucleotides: TGTGCCAGCAGCGATGAGCGGGAGGGCTCCTACGAGCAGTACTTC. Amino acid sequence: CASSDEREGSYEQYF.

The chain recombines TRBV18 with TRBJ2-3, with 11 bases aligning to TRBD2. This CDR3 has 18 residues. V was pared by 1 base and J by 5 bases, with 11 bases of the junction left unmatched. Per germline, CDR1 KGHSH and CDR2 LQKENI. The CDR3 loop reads CASSPLTSGTGGGDTQYF. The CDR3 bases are TGTGCCAGCTCACCACTGACTAGCGGGACCGGGGGTGGAGATACGCAGTATTTT. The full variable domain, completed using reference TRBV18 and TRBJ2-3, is NAGVMQNPRHLVRRRGQEARLRCSPMKGHSHVYWYRQLPEEGLKFMVYLQKENIIDESGMPKERFSAEFPKEGPSILRIQQVVRGDSAAYFCASSPLTSGTGGGDTQYFGPGTRLTVL.

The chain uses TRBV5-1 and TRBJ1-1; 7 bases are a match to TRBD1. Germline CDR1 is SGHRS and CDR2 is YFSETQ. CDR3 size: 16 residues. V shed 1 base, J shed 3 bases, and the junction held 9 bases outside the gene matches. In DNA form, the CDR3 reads TGCGCCAGCAGCTTGAGACACCACAGGGGCGACACTGAAGCTTTCTTT. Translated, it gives CASSLRHHRGDTEAFF. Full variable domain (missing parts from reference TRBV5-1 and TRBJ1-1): KAGVTQTPRYLIKTRGQQVTLSCSPISGHRSVSWYQQTPGQGLQFLFEYFSETQRNKGNFPGRFSGRQFSNSRSEMNVSTLELGDSALYLCASSLRHHRGDTEAFFGQGTRLTVV.

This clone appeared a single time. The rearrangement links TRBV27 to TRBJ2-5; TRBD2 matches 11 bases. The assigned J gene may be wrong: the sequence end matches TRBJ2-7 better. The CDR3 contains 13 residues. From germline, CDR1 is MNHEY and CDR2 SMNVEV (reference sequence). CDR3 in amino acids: CASSRLAGYEQYF. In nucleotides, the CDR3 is TGTGCCAGCAGCCGACTAGCGGGATACGAGCAGTACTTC.